This entry describes one TCR beta chain. With autoimmune disease history or systemic immunosuppression, patients were excluded. Germline V lookup: CDR1 LNHDA, CDR2 SQIVND (reference sequence). This CDR3 spans 14 amino acids. The ends were cut back, 7 bases at V and 8 bases at J, with 20 bases in the middle. This record comes from a study of OX40 agonist ivuxolimab in advanced cancers. Turning to the study itself: Hepatocellular carcinoma, melanoma, renal cell or head and neck cancer occurred in dose-escalation patients. Among those enrolled, mean age was 60 years (range about 23 to 90) and 75% to 85% were male.

This table comes from immunoSEQ multiplex PCR, and its TCRdb copy is limited to in-frame clones, with some not included. The sample carries 55,000 to 70,000 clones, 85% recorded once. This chain joins TRBV19 and TRBJ1-2; D is perhaps TRBD1 (5 bases). The sequence was obtained from an adult with an advanced solid tumor such as melanoma, head and neck, liver or kidney cancer. The sample in question was CD4+ or CD8+ T cells sorted from blood, obtained in a trial of the OX40 agonist ivuxolimab. This CDR3 reads CASTKTAKNAGYTF. The CDR3 coding sequence is TGTGCCAGTACTAAGACAGCGAAAAACGCGGGCTACACCTTC. The whole variable domain, remainder taken from reference TRBV19 and TRBJ1-2, is DGGITQSPKYLFRKEGQNVTLSCEQNLNHDAMYWYRQDPGQGLRLIYYSQIVNDFQKGDIAEGYSVSREKKESFPLTVTSAQKNPTAFYLCASTKTAKNAGYTFGSGTRLTVV.